One sample yielded the 10 T cell receptor beta chains listed below, sequenced in a study of T cell responses to AZD1222 COVID-19 vaccine. The method was immunoSEQ multiplex PCR; TCRdb's version includes in-frame clones alone and lacks a portion of them. Among some 150,000 clones listed, 82% were seen once. Sample: peripheral blood, taken on day 0 of MenACWY control vaccination. All receptors derive from an adult in good health.

The V call is TRBV3-1 (or the pseudogene TRBV3-2), the J call TRBJ2-7; 12 bases line up with TRBD2. Germline V CDR1 and CDR2: LGHDT, YNNKEL (reference sequence). After removal of 0 bases from V and 2 bases from J, the junction contained 2 bases not matched to a gene. This CDR3 contains 16 residues. CDR3 loop: CASSQDRLAGAYEQYF. CDR3 coding DNA: TGTGCCAGCAGCCAAGATCGACTAGCGGGGGCCTACGAGCAGTACTTC.

This chain links TRBV6-4 with TRBJ2-2; possible D gene TRBD2, 6 bases. The V and J ends lost 2 bases and 2 bases respectively, with 6 bases between them. Germline CDR1 and CDR2: MRHNA and SNTAGT. This CDR3 has 14 amino acids. CDR3 DNA sequence: TGTGCCAGCAGTGACGGGACTAACACCGGGGAGCTGTTTTTT. Its translation: CASSDGTNTGELFF.

This clone was observed once. The chain combines TRBV3-1 (or the pseudogene TRBV3-2) with TRBJ1-5; D is uncertain. Germline values: CDR1 LGHDT, CDR2 YNNKEL (reference sequence). Trimming cost V 2 bases and J 6 bases, with 8 bases left between them. CDR3 length: 13 residues. The CDR3 DNA follows: TGTGCCAGCAGCCAATCGGTAACTCAGCCCCAGCATTTT. Translation gives CASSQSVTQPQHF.

This clone was observed a handful of times. The chain uses TRBV10-3 and TRBJ1-5, with unresolved D. Deletions cut 4 bases from V and 7 bases from J, with 11 bases between. Germline CDR1 ENHRY, CDR2 SYGVKD. CDR3 length equals 13 residues. This CDR3 is CAISARPGQPQHF. The DNA for the CDR3 is TGTGCCATCAGTGCAAGACCAGGACAGCCCCAGCATTTT.

This sequence joins TRBV5-5 and TRBJ2-1; 10 bases agree with TRBD1. The CDR3 runs to 15 residues. V trimming: 3 bases; J trimming: 2 bases; junction bases outside the gene matches: 2. CDR1 and CDR2 (germline): SGHKS, YYEKEE (reference sequence). CDR3 in DNA: TGTGCCAGCAGCTCTGGGACAGGGGCCTACAATGAGCAGTTCTTC. It is translated as CASSSGTGAYNEQFF.

The chain is built from TRBV18 and TRBJ1-2; 8 bases fit TRBD1. The CDR3 spans 14 residues. Germline CDR1 reads KGHSH; CDR2 reads LQKENI. The J segment lost 6 bases and the V segment lost 5 bases, leaving 8 bases of the junction unmatched. CDR3 nucleotides: TGTGCCAGCTCATCCTCGACAGGGGAGGATGGCTACACCTTC. Protein sequence: CASSSSTGEDGYTF.

The chain uses TRBV18 and TRBJ2-1; TRBD1 might be the D (5 bases). The CDR3 extends over 13 amino acids. Trimming cost V 4 bases and J 8 bases, with 12 bases left between them. Germline V lookup: CDR1 KGHSH, CDR2 LQKENI. This CDR3 is CASSLDSPDEQFF. In DNA, the CDR3 is TGTGCCAGCTCACTCGACAGCCCCGATGAGCAGTTCTTC.

The chain uses TRBV27 and TRBJ1-4, with D perhaps TRBD1 (5 bases). This CDR3 is 15 amino acids long. Per germline, CDR1 MNHEY and CDR2 SMNVEV (reference sequence). V dropped 7 bases and J dropped 0 bases, with 12 bases sitting between them. CDR3 nucleotides: TGTGCCAGCAAGACAGACTATGCAACTAATGAAAAACTGTTTTTT. This codes for CASKTDYATNEKLFF.

The J gene is TRBJ1-2, the V gene TRBV7-9; a possible D gene is TRBD1 (5 bases). V dropped 1 base and J dropped 4 bases, with 7 bases sitting between them. Germline CDR1 is SEHNR and CDR2 is FQNEAQ (reference sequence). The CDR3 extends over 13 amino acids. This chain's CDR3 is CASSLGGSYGYTF. In nucleotides, the CDR3 is TGTGCCAGCAGCTTAGGGGGGAGCTATGGCTACACCTTC.

This rearrangement joins TRBV3-1 (or the pseudogene TRBV3-2) to TRBJ2-3, with TRBD2 identical over 9 bases. Germline-derived CDR1 and CDR2 are LGHDT and YNNKEL (reference sequence). CDR3 size: 16 residues. The junction had 7 bases not matched to a gene; V was cut back by 4 bases and J by 2 bases. CDR3 DNA: TGTGCCAGCAGCCTAAAAGCGGGGGGTTTCACAGATACGCAGTATTTT. Protein: CASSLKAGGFTDTQYF.